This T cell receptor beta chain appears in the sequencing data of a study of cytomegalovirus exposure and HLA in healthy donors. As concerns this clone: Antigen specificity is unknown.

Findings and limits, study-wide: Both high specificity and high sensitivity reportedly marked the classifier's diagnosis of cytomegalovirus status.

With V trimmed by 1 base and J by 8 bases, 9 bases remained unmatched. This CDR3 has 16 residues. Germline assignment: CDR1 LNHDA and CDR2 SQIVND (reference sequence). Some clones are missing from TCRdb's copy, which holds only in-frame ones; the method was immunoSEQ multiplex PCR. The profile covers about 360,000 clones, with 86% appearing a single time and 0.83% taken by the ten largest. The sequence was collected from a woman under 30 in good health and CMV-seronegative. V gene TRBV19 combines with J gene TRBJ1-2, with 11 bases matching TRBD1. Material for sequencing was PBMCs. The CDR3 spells CASSIAFGQGAGGYTF. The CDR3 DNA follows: TGTGCCAGTAGTATAGCCTTCGGACAGGGGGCAGGGGGCTACACCTTC.